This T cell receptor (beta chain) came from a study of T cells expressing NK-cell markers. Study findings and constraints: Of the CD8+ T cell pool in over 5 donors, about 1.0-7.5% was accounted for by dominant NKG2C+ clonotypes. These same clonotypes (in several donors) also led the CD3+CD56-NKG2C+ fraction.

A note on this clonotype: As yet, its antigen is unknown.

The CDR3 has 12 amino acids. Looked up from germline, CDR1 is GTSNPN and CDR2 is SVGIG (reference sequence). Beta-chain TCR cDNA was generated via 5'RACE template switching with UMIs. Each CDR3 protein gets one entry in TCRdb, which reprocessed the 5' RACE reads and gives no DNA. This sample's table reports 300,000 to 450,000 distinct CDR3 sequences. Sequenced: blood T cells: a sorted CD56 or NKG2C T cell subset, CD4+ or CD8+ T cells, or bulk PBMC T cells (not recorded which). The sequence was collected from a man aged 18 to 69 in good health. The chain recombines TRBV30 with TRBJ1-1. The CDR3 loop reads CAWLEGYTEAFF.